The 22 T cell receptor beta chains in this list originate from one sample, sequenced in a study of vaccination and CD4 T cells after COVID-19. Treatment given: approximately nine-day PBMC culture with coronavirus spike peptide pools or control peptides (ViraFEST assay). The Oncomine TCR Beta short-read assay sequenced DNA from cultured CD4+ T cells. Each CDR3 protein gets one entry after TCRdb re-called the PCR reads with MiXCR. The sample has 10,000 to 15,000 distinct CDR3 sequences, around 76% seen once. Their antigens are not known. Sequencing was performed on CD4+ T cells from blood, cultured in vitro, taken after SARS-CoV-2 vaccination. The receptors here all came from a human donor who received a COVID-19 vaccine.

This rearrangement joins TRBV7-9 to TRBJ2-5; perhaps TRBD2 as D (5 bases). There are 16 residues in the CDR3. V lost 1 base and J lost 2, with 14 bases in between. Germline CDR1 is SEHNR and CDR2 is FQNEAQ (reference sequence). CDR3 in amino acids: CASSLGSWGVQETQYF. The DNA of the CDR3 is TGTGCCAGCAGCTTAGGAAGCTGGGGAGTTCAAGAGACCCAGTACTTC.

This chain links TRBV21-1 with TRBJ1-5; TRBD1 is the table's D call, not checked against the DNA. TRBV21-1 is tagged as a pseudogene. The CDR3 spans 16 residues. The DNA of the CDR3 is TGTGCCAGCAGCCTCCTCAGGGGGTGTAGCAATCAGCCCCAGCATTTT. Protein product: CASSLLRGCSNQPQHF.

The rearrangement uses TRBV7-2 and TRBJ2-3; D not resolved. Trimming stripped 6 bases from V and 5 bases from J, with 9 bases between. In germline, CDR1 is SGHTA, CDR2 FQGNSA. This CDR3 comprises 12 residues. The CDR3 region has the DNA TGTGCCAGCAGACATGTGGGAGATACGCAGTATTTT. Translation gives CASRHVGDTQYF. The full variable domain, in which reference TRBV7-2 and TRBJ2-3 provide the parts outside the CDR3, is GAGVSQSPSNKVTEKGKDVELRCDPISGHTALYWYRQSLGQGLEFLIYFQGNSAPDKSGLPSDRFSAERTGGSVSTLTIQRTQQEDSAVYLCASRHVGDTQYFGPGTRLTVL.

This chain connects TRBV10-3 to TRBJ1-3, with TRBD1 as a possible D gene (6 bases). Germline V gene data show CDR1 as ENHRY and CDR2 as SYGVKD. The CDR3 contains 14 residues. Trimming left V 3 bases short and J 0 bases short, with 6 bases between. CDR3 DNA: TGTGCCATCAGTGACAGGGGCTCTGGAAACACCATATATTTT. Amino acid sequence: CAISDRGSGNTIYF.

The J gene is TRBJ2-2, the V gene TRBV24-1; 8 bases fit TRBD1. Trimming at V came to 7 bases and at J to 7 bases, leaving 10 bases not matched to a gene. Germline CDR1 KGHDR, CDR2 SFDVKD. The CDR3 has 15 amino acids. The CDR3 region has the DNA TGTGCCACCAGCAACTCCAGGGGGCGCCACGGGGAGCTGTTTTTT. Protein product: CATSNSRGRHGELFF.

This clonotype was observed a few times. The chain employs TRBV20-1 and TRBJ1-5, with 7 bases matching TRBD1. This CDR3 has 16 residues. J lost 2 bases, V lost 0 bases, and 7 bases had no gene match. The V gene's germline CDR1 is DFQATT and CDR2 SNEGSKA (reference sequence). The CDR3 DNA reads as TGCAGTGCTAGAGAAGCAACAGGGGAGGGCAATCAGCCCCAGCATTTT. This translates into CSAREATGEGNQPQHF.

By proportion, this clonotype is medium-sized (0.01 to 0.1%). The CDR3 sequence: CASSGGDGGTQYF. The CDR3 nucleotides are TGCGCCAGCAGTGGTGGGGACGGGGGGACCCAGTACTTC. V is TRBV10-1 and J is TRBJ2-5; TRBD2 is a possible D gene (6 bases). Between the trimmed V and J ends, which lost 4 bases and 7 bases, there was a span of 13 bases. The germline CDR1 and CDR2 sequences are WNHNN and SYGVQD (reference sequence). This CDR3 region has 13 residues.

The rearrangement uses TRBV20-1 and TRBJ1-1; the match to TRBD1 covers 8 bases. The V gene's germline CDR1 is DFQATT and CDR2 SNEGSKA (reference sequence). Trimming cost V 5 bases and J 0 bases; bases outside gene matches: 5. This CDR3 is 14 amino acids long. The CDR3 nucleotides read TGCAGTGCTCGGGACAGGTTGCTGAACACTGAAGCTTTCTTT. Residues: CSARDRLLNTEAFF.

The gene calls are TRBV10-1 and TRBJ2-2; D tentatively reads TRBD1 or TRBD2 (5 bases each). V was shortened by 7 bases and J by 5 bases, with 17 bases between the two germline ends. The CDR3 covers 15 residues. CDR1 and CDR2 (germline): WNHNN, SYGVQD (reference sequence). The CDR3 nucleotides are TGCGCCAGCAATGGTGGGGGTGGAAGAACCGGGGAGCTGTTTTTT. This gives the protein CASNGGGGRTGELFF.

This sequence joins TRBV2 and TRBJ1-1, with a possible D match to TRBD1 (6 bases). Germline-derived CDR1 and CDR2 are SNHLY and FYNNEI. Deletions cut 8 bases from V and 5 bases from J, with 15 bases between. The CDR3 extends over 13 amino acids. The CDR3 region is CASRTAGGTEAFF. The CDR3, as DNA: TGTGCCAGCCGGACAGCGGGGGGGACTGAAGCTTTCTTT.

Regarding this clonotype: Mismatch with germline at one junction end may stem from a read error. This sequence joins TRBV20-1 and TRBJ2-7; 8 bases fit TRBD2. There are 15 residues in the CDR3. The V gene's germline CDR1 is DFQATT and CDR2 SNEGSKA (reference sequence). The CDR3 DNA follows: TGCAGTGCTAGAGACGAGCGGGGGAGAGAGGGGGAGCGGTACTTC. As protein: CSARDERGREGERYF.

CDR3 DNA: TGTGCCAGCAGTGAAGTCTTAGGGGACACTGAAGCTTTCTTT. Residues: CASSEVLGDTEAFF. The chain carries TRBV6-1 and TRBJ1-1; possible D gene TRBD1, 5 bases. The CDR3 is 14 amino acids. V dropped 1 base and J dropped 3 bases, with 9 bases sitting between them. Germline V gene sequence: CDR1 MNHNS, CDR2 SASEGT.

The V call is TRBV29-1, the J call TRBJ1-2; 9 nucleotides agree with TRBD1. The CDR3 runs to 13 residues. Per the germline V gene, CDR1 is SQVTM and CDR2 is ANQGSEA. Trimming removed 7 bases from V and 4 bases from J; junction bases left unmatched: 7. The CDR3 DNA sequence: TGCAGCGCCCCGGGACAGGGTTTCTATGGCTACACCTTC. Protein product: CSAPGQGFYGYTF.

The chain combines TRBV20-1 with TRBJ1-5; 8 bases agree with TRBD1. The CDR3 contains 15 residues. V shed 3 bases and J 2 bases; nucleotides not matched to a gene: 6. Germline assignment: CDR1 DFQATT and CDR2 SNEGSKA (reference sequence). DNA for the CDR3: TGCAGTGCTAGCACAGGGGGAGTGGGCAATCAGCCCCAGCATTTT. It specifies CSASTGGVGNQPQHF.

J is TRBJ1-2 and V is TRBV18; TRBD1 matches at 8 bases. J was trimmed by 5 bases and V by 3 bases; bases with no gene match: 8. The CDR3 is 15 amino acids. The germline CDR1 and CDR2 sequences are KGHSH and LQKENI. The CDR3, as DNA: TGTGCCAGCTCACCCAAACTAACAGGGGGGTATGGCTACACCTTC. Residues: CASSPKLTGGYGYTF.

This clonotype appeared a few times. The chain carries TRBV20-1 and TRBJ2-2; 14 bases align to TRBD2. The CDR3 length is 17 residues. V lost 5 bases, J lost 1 base, and 6 bases stayed unmatched. Germline assignment: CDR1 DFQATT and CDR2 SNEGSKA (reference sequence). In DNA form, the CDR3 reads TGCAGTGCTCCAGGACTAGCGGGGGGATTGAACACCGGGGAGCTGTTTTTT. Translation: CSAPGLAGGLNTGELFF.

The chain is built from TRBV12-3 or TRBV12-4 and TRBJ2-5, with TRBD2 identical over 10 bases. V was clipped by 3 bases and J by 4 bases; unmatched bases: 2. The CDR3 has 14 amino acids. The CDR3 region has the DNA TGTGCCAGCAGTTTCGCTAGCGGGGGAGAGACCCAGTACTTC. This translates into CASSFASGGETQYF.

The chain couples TRBV2 to TRBJ2-3; unclear D gene. The CDR3 contains 14 residues. Between the trimmed V and J ends, which lost 11 bases and 4 bases, there was a span of 19 bases. Per the germline V gene, CDR1 is SNHLY and CDR2 is FYNNEI. The CDR3 region is CAGKGNPAADTQYF. The CDR3 DNA follows: TGTGCCGGGAAGGGCAACCCGGCGGCAGATACGCAGTATTTT.

The chain couples TRBV7-6 to TRBJ2-3, with D possibly being TRBD2 (6 bases). Germline lookup yields CDR1 SGHVS and CDR2 FNYEAQ. The V end lost 3 bases, the J end lost 1 base, and 11 bases lay between the germline ends. This CDR3 comprises 15 residues. CDR3 sequence reads: CASSFVGGGTDTQYF. For the CDR3, the DNA is TGTGCCAGCAGCTTCGTGGGCGGGGGCACAGATACGCAGTATTTT.

In this sample, this clonotype turned up a few times. The chain carries TRBV25-1 and TRBJ1-5; D uncertain. Germline CDR1 MGHDK, CDR2 SYGVNS. CDR3 length equals 13 residues. V shed 1 base and J shed 11 bases, with 12 bases lying between them. Here the CDR3 DNA reads TGTGCCAGCAGTGAATTCGGTGGGGAGGCCCAGCATTTT. Translation: CASSEFGGEAQHF.

V and J are TRBV12-3 or TRBV12-4 and TRBJ1-6, with 11 bases lining up with TRBD1. V lost 6 bases and J lost 18; bases outside the gene matches: 7. This CDR3 is built from 12 residues. The CDR3 spells CASRGTGGTNHF. DNA of the CDR3: TGTGCCAGCAGGGGGACAGGGGGTACTAACCACTTT.

The chain has TRBV30 and TRBJ1-5; D unresolved. Germline V gene sequence: CDR1 GTSNPN, CDR2 SVGIG (reference sequence). The CDR3 loop spans 13 amino acids. Trimming took off 2 bases at V and 6 bases at J, with 11 bases between the two ends. CDR3 in amino acids: CAWSTIEGQPQHF. Written as DNA, the CDR3 is TGTGCCTGGAGTACCATCGAAGGTCAGCCCCAGCATTTT.